One and the same sample provided the 19 T cell receptor beta chains below, sequenced in a study of a mutant IDH1 vaccine in newly diagnosed glioma (dated by TCRdb to 2020 to 2023). Per the publication, the time point label means: week 11, during vaccination. A 20-mer mutant IDH1 peptide at 300 micrograms in Montanide made up each vaccine dose, which was injected subcutaneously together with topical imiquimod. The library was prepared using the immunoSEQ multiplex PCR assay. Drawn from immuneACCESS, this table holds only the in-frame rearrangements with V and J called that TCRdb kept. Clones are partly lost; checked studies trace under half to an unresolved V gene and leave the rest unexplained. This sample lists over 95,000 clones; under 90% were detected once. Together, the top ten hold 0.55% to 0.7% of the sample. Their target antigens are unknown. The input for sequencing was PBMCs, taken from a glioma patient whose treatment included an IDH1 peptide vaccine. These receptors came from a woman aged 45-65 years with glioma.

Concerning this clone: Relative to the germline gene, one junction end is altered; a read error may explain this. This same CDR3 is encoded by further DNA sequences in the sample. V gene TRBV6-1 combines with J gene TRBJ2-7; D is unresolved. The CDR3 consists of 15 residues. CDR1 and CDR2 (germline): MNHNS, SASEGT. The CDR3 here is CASSEFGRTTYEQYF. Written as DNA, the CDR3 is TGTGCCAGCAGTGAATTCGGCAGGACCACCTACGAGCAATACTTC.

The chain uses TRBV18 and TRBJ2-5; D uncertain. V was trimmed by 3 bases and J by 2 bases, leaving 13 bases between them. The CDR3 consists of 15 residues. CDR1 and CDR2 (germline): KGHSH, LQKENI. DNA of the CDR3: TGTGCCAGCTCACCGGGAATAAGGGTGCAAGAGACCCAGTACTTC. Translated, it gives CASSPGIRVQETQYF.

This clone was seen a single time. This rearrangement joins TRBV27 to TRBJ2-1; D is possibly TRBD1 (6 bases). The CDR3 is 16 amino acids. Trimming left V 0 bases short and J 5 bases short, with 14 bases between. Germline assignment: CDR1 MNHEY and CDR2 SMNVEV (reference sequence). As DNA, the CDR3 is TGTGCCAGCAGTTTATCCAAAGGGGGAGTTAACAATGAGCAGTTCTTC. Amino acids: CASSLSKGGVNNEQFF.

This chain joins TRBV7-9 and TRBJ2-2, with 9 bases matching TRBD1. Germline lookup yields CDR1 SEHNR and CDR2 FQNEAQ (reference sequence). V was clipped by 3 bases and J by 0 bases; unmatched bases: 2. The CDR3 extends over 16 amino acids. CDR3 in amino acids: CASSLGTGSNTGELFF. CDR3 nucleotide sequence: TGTGCCAGCAGCTTGGGGACAGGGTCGAACACCGGGGAGCTGTTTTTT.

CDR3 protein: CAWSAFHEQYF. The CDR3 coding sequence is TGTGCCTGGAGTGCCTTTCACGAGCAGTACTTC. The gene calls are TRBV30 and TRBJ2-7; no clear D. CDR1 is GTSNPN, CDR2 SVGIG, per germline (reference sequence). Between the trimmed V and J ends, which lost 1 base and 5 bases, there was a span of 6 bases. The CDR3 contains 11 residues.

This clone was recorded only once. This chain joins TRBV7-9 and TRBJ1-1, with D uncertain. The CDR3 consists of 12 residues. Per the germline V gene, CDR1 is SEHNR and CDR2 is FQNEAQ (reference sequence). V shed 3 bases and J shed 5 bases, with 7 bases lying between them. The CDR3 coding sequence is TGTGCCAGCAGCTTGTGGGAAACTGAAGCTTTCTTT. Its translation: CASSLWETEAFF. Full variable domain (rest looked up from reference TRBV7-9 and TRBJ1-1): DTGVSQNPRHKITKRGQNVTFRCDPISEHNRLYWYRQTLGQGPEFLTYFQNEAQLEKSRLLSDRFSAERPKGSFSTLEIQRTEQGDSAMYLCASSLWETEAFFGQGTRLTVV.

The J gene is TRBJ1-6, the V gene TRBV19; no reliable D call. V dropped 0 bases and J dropped 10 bases, with 7 bases sitting between them. From germline, CDR1 is LNHDA and CDR2 SQIVND (reference sequence). The CDR3 totals 13 residues. In DNA form, the CDR3 reads TGTGCCAGTAGTATAGATGGGGAATCACCCCTCCACTTT. Its protein is CASSIDGESPLHF.

The rearrangement uses TRBV28 and TRBJ2-7; a weak D match, TRBD2 (6 bases). Trimming removed 7 bases from V and 0 bases from J, with 22 bases in between. The V gene's germline CDR1 is MDHEN and CDR2 SYDVKM. This CDR3 is built from 17 residues. The CDR3 nucleotides are TGTGCCAGCATTACCCAACGACGGGGGTTTAGCTCCTACGAGCAGTACTTC. Its translation is CASITQRRGFSSYEQYF.

The chain carries TRBV30 and TRBJ2-7, with TRBD2 identical over 10 bases. Germline-derived CDR1 and CDR2 are GTSNPN and SVGIG (reference sequence). CDR3 length: 12 amino acids. J lost 10 bases, V lost 4 bases, and 7 bases had no gene match. CDR3 amino acids: CAWTSGRVPQYF. The CDR3 region has the DNA TGTGCCTGGACTAGCGGGAGAGTCCCACAGTACTTC.

This chain joins TRBV9 and TRBJ2-5, with 12 bases lining up with TRBD1. There are 20 residues in the CDR3. CDR1 is SGDLS and CDR2 is YYNGEE in the germline V gene. Germline trimming cut 3 bases from V and 5 bases from J; bases unmatched to any gene: 20. The CDR3 is CASSGPPPTPGTGGWETQYF. The DNA for the CDR3 is TGTGCCAGCAGCGGCCCCCCCCCAACCCCCGGGACAGGGGGCTGGGAGACCCAGTACTTC.

The CDR3 bases are TGTGCCAGTAACCAGGGAATATCTTGGAATGAGCAGTTCTTC. Translated: CASNQGISWNEQFF. The chain employs TRBV19 and TRBJ2-1, with TRBD1 as a possible D gene (5 bases). The CDR3 length is 14 residues. Looked up from germline, CDR1 is LNHDA and CDR2 is SQIVND (reference sequence). The V and J ends lost 7 bases and 7 bases respectively, with 17 bases between them.

V is TRBV27 and J is TRBJ2-1; possible D gene TRBD1, 6 bases. Germline V gene lookup returns CDR1 MNHEY and CDR2 SMNVEV (reference sequence). The V end lost 0 bases, the J end lost 7 bases, and 13 bases lay between the germline ends. The CDR3 loop spans 15 amino acids. CDR3 DNA: TGTGCCAGCAGTTTATCCTTACAGGGTCGGAATGAGCAGTTCTTC. This encodes CASSLSLQGRNEQFF.

V is TRBV19 and J is TRBJ1-1; the match to TRBD1 covers 8 bases. The trim removed 7 bases at V and 3 bases at J, leaving 7 bases unmatched. The CDR3 is made up of 14 amino acids. Germline V lookup: CDR1 LNHDA, CDR2 SQIVND (reference sequence). CDR3 nucleotides: TGTGCCAGTAAGGACAGGGCTTCGGACACTGAAGCTTTCTTT. Protein: CASKDRASDTEAFF.

This CDR3 reads CAWRSGSWNEQFF. Here the CDR3 DNA reads TGTGCCTGGAGATCGGGTAGCTGGAATGAGCAGTTCTTC. V usage is TRBV30 and J usage is TRBJ2-1; D is undetermined. The germline CDR1 and CDR2 sequences are GTSNPN and SVGIG (reference sequence). The CDR3 spans 13 residues. Trimming cost V 3 bases and J 7 bases, with 13 bases left between them.

The chain uses TRBV10-3 and TRBJ2-1; D not certain. V shed 11 bases and J shed 7 bases, with 24 bases lying between them. This CDR3 has 15 residues. CDR1 is ENHRY and CDR2 is SYGVKD in the germline V gene. The CDR3 here is CAHQNPPALLNEQFF. The CDR3, as DNA: TGTGCCCACCAAAACCCTCCCGCCCTCTTAAATGAGCAGTTCTTC.

CDR3 nucleotides: TGTGCCAGCAGCCTTCCCGGGACAGGGGTGGCTGAAGCTTTCTTT. Encoded protein: CASSLPGTGVAEAFF. The rearrangement uses TRBV5-4 and TRBJ1-1; 10 bases match TRBD1. The germline CDR1 and CDR2 sequences are SGHNT and YYREEE (reference sequence). CDR3 length equals 15 residues. J gave up 6 bases and V 4 bases, and 9 bases lay outside the gene matches.

The rearrangement links TRBV29-1 to TRBJ2-7; D gene uncertain. This CDR3 region has 14 residues. V dropped 6 bases and J dropped 5 bases, with 20 bases sitting between them. The germline gives CDR1 SQVTM, CDR2 ANQGSEA. This CDR3 reads CSVVRGVGENEQYF. CDR3 DNA: TGCAGCGTCGTTCGAGGCGTGGGTGAAAACGAGCAGTACTTC.

The rearrangement links TRBV10-2 to TRBJ2-7; D not resolved. Between the trimmed V and J ends, which lost 3 bases and 0 bases, there was a span of 9 bases. The germline V gene encodes CDR1 WSHSY and CDR2 SAAADI. This CDR3 comprises 14 residues. The CDR3 sequence is CASSEPGHSYEQYF. The CDR3 nucleotides are TGCGCCAGCAGTGAACCGGGCCACTCCTACGAGCAGTACTTC.

V and J are TRBV5-1 and TRBJ2-2; 8 bases line up with TRBD2. The CDR3 is 16 residues long. The germline gives CDR1 SGHRS, CDR2 YFSETQ. V gave up 0 bases and J gave up 0 bases; unmatched junction bases: 1. As DNA, the CDR3 is TGCGCCAGCAGCTTGGCGGGACTAGCGAACACCGGGGAGCTGTTTTTT. Its translation is CASSLAGLANTGELFF.